These 30 T cell receptor beta chains originate from one sample sequenced in a study of vaccination and CD4 T cells after COVID-19. The Oncomine TCR Beta short-read assay was applied to DNA of cultured CD4+ T cells. Each CDR3 protein is one row after TCRdb ran MiXCR on the PCR reads. The table lists 20,000 or so distinct CDR3 sequences, 60% to 80% of them singletons, with 6.5% to 8.5% in the top ten. As to treatment: roughly 11-day PBMC culture with coronavirus spike peptide pools or control peptides (ViraFEST assay). The antigens of these receptors remain unknown. The sample taken for sequencing was CD4+ T cells from blood, cultured in vitro. These receptors came from a human donor who had recovered from COVID-19.

The V gene is TRBV18, the J gene TRBJ2-5; D is unclear. Germline V lookup: CDR1 KGHSH, CDR2 LQKENI. The CDR3 has 13 amino acids. Trimming took 3 bases from V and 2 from J, leaving 7 bases between them. Here the CDR3 DNA reads TGTGCCAGCTCACCCACTTTACAAGAGACCCAGTACTTC. It codes for CASSPTLQETQYF.

This clonotype was observed a few times. V gene TRBV18 combines with J gene TRBJ1-2, with D tentatively TRBD1 (6 bases). The germline V gene encodes CDR1 KGHSH and CDR2 LQKENI. This CDR3 region has 15 residues. V lost 3 bases and J 5 bases, leaving 16 bases between the germline ends. In nucleotides, the CDR3 is TGTGCCAGCTCACCGCCCGTTAATAGGGGGTATGGCTACACCTTC. The encoded protein is CASSPPVNRGYGYTF.

The rearrangement links TRBV19 to TRBJ2-7; maybe TRBD1 (6 bases). Trimming took 7 bases from V and 3 from J, leaving 13 bases between them. The CDR3 runs 13 residues. Germline V gives CDR1 LNHDA, CDR2 SQIVND (reference sequence). The chain's CDR3 is CASNPRGGYEQYF. Written as DNA, the CDR3 is TGTGCCAGTAACCCCAGGGGTGGCTACGAGCAGTACTTC.

The chain joins TRBV20-1 to TRBJ1-1; perhaps TRBD1 as D (6 bases). The germline V gene encodes CDR1 DFQATT and CDR2 SNEGSKA (reference sequence). CDR3 length: 14 amino acids. Trimming pared 2 bases from V and 2 bases from J, leaving 12 bases between. CDR3 DNA: TGCAGTGCTAGACCGGGGGCGGGAAACACTGAAGCTTTCTTT. Residues: CSARPGAGNTEAFF.

The chain links TRBV11-2 to TRBJ2-5; D gene ambiguous. Germline lookup yields CDR1 SGHAT and CDR2 FQNNGV. V was cut by 0 bases and J by 7 bases, with 18 bases left in between. The CDR3 has 16 amino acids. The CDR3 DNA is TGTGCCAGCAGCTTAGACCCCTGGGGATTTCAGCTGACCCAGTACTTC. Encoded protein: CASSLDPWGFQLTQYF. The whole variable domain, filled in from reference TRBV11-2 and TRBJ2-5, reads EAGVAQSPRYKIIEKRQSVAFWCNPISGHATLYWYQQILGQGPKLLIQFQNNGVVDDSQLPKDRFSAERLKGVDSTLKIQPAKLEDSAVYLCASSLDPWGFQLTQYFGPGTRLLVL.

Note on this clonotype: At one end the junction does not follow the germline gene, possibly because of a read error. This rearrangement joins TRBV7-7 to TRBJ2-5, with 14 bases lining up with TRBD2. This CDR3 is 17 amino acids long. Germline CDR1 and CDR2: SSHAT and FNYEAQ (reference sequence). This CDR3 is CASSLGGLAGEGETQYF. CDR3 sequence (DNA): TGTGCTAGCAGCTTAGGGGGACTAGCGGGAGAGGGGGAGACCCAGTACTTC.

The chain has TRBV28 and TRBJ1-6; a weak D match, TRBD1 (6 bases). The CDR3 consists of 16 residues. V lost 5 bases, J lost 9 bases, and 20 bases lay in between. The germline V gene has CDR1 MDHEN and CDR2 SYDVKM. CDR3 DNA: TGTGCCAGCAGTCCCCAGGGTACAGGGATGGTTTCACCCCTCCACTTT. Protein: CASSPQGTGMVSPLHF.

The genes are TRBV20-1 and TRBJ2-1; a weak D match, TRBD2 (6 bases). Germline CDR1 and CDR2: DFQATT and SNEGSKA (reference sequence). The CDR3 extends over 13 amino acids. The CDR3 DNA sequence: TGCAGGGTCGGGGGTCAGAGCGACAATGAGCAGTTCTTC. This codes for CRVGGQSDNEQFF.

The chain combines TRBV25-1 with TRBJ2-7; no clear D gene. Trimming pared 5 bases from V and 9 bases from J, leaving 11 bases between. The V gene's germline CDR1 is MGHDK and CDR2 SYGVNS. The CDR3 totals 11 residues. CDR3 protein: CASSNFLGQYF. CDR3 bases: TGTGCCAGCAGTAATTTTCTAGGGCAGTACTTC.

V is TRBV20-1 and J is TRBJ1-5; D might be TRBD1 (6 bases). The germline V gene has CDR1 DFQATT and CDR2 SNEGSKA (reference sequence). CDR3 length: 14 residues. V lost 2 bases, J lost 3 bases, and 11 bases lay in between. The CDR3, as DNA: TGCAGTGCTAGAATAGGGGGAAACAATCAGCCCCAGCATTTT. Encoded protein: CSARIGGNNQPQHF.

The chain recombines TRBV9 with TRBJ2-5, with D perhaps given as TRBD1 or TRBD2 (6 bases each). CDR1 and CDR2 (germline): SGDLS, YYNGEE. Deletions cut 0 bases from V and 5 bases from J, with 14 bases between. The CDR3 sequence is 15 residues long. DNA for the CDR3: TGTGCCAGCAGCGTAGCTGGGGGGCTGGTGGAGACCCAGTACTTC. It specifies CASSVAGGLVETQYF.

The chain carries TRBV7-6 and TRBJ2-7; possible D gene TRBD2, 6 bases. This CDR3 comprises 15 residues. V gave up 0 bases and J gave up 4 bases, with 13 bases separating them. CDR1 is SGHVS and CDR2 is FNYEAQ in the germline V gene. The CDR3 nucleotides read TGTGCCAGCAGCTTAGCGCCGGGGGTTCAGTACGAGCAGTACTTC. Its protein product is CASSLAPGVQYEQYF.

This clonotype has a handful of counts. The gene calls are TRBV4-3 and TRBJ2-2; D possibly corresponds to TRBD1 (5 bases). Trimming shortened V by 3 bases and J by 6 bases, and 14 bases separated the two germline ends. Germline lookup yields CDR1 LGHNA and CDR2 YSLEER. The CDR3 sequence is 15 residues long. CDR3 bases: TGCGCCAGCAGCCATCAGACACAGGTAGCCGGGGAGCTGTTTTTT. Protein product: CASSHQTQVAGELFF.

The chain couples TRBV7-9 to TRBJ1-2; no definite D call. V was cut by 5 bases and J by 2 bases, with 9 bases left in between. The CDR3 totals 13 residues. Germline V gene lookup returns CDR1 SEHNR and CDR2 FQNEAQ (reference sequence). The CDR3 loop is CASSPAVNYGYTF. DNA for the CDR3: TGTGCCAGCAGCCCCGCGGTGAACTATGGCTACACCTTC.

The chain is built from TRBV27 and TRBJ2-2; D is unresolved. The V gene lost 2 bases and the J gene lost 8 bases, with 12 bases spanning the gap. CDR1 is MNHEY and CDR2 is SMNVEV in the germline V gene (reference sequence). The CDR3 consists of 14 residues. The CDR3 DNA reads TGTGCCAGCAGTTTAGAAACGGGTGTAGGGGAGCTGTTTTTT. As protein: CASSLETGVGELFF.

The CDR3 nucleotides are TGTGCCAGCAGCCAAGGTGTAGGGGGTAGGGAAAAACTGTTTTTT. Protein: CASSQGVGGREKLFF. J is TRBJ1-4 and V is TRBV4-2, with a tentative D call TRBD1 (6 bases). Germline assignment: CDR1 LGHNA and CDR2 YNFKEQ. Trimming removed 1 base from V and 8 bases from J, with 14 bases in between. The CDR3 has 15 residues.

The chain employs TRBV6-1 and TRBJ1-1; tentative D call: TRBD1 (6 bases). The V end lost 7 bases, the J end lost 0 bases, and 21 bases lay between the germline ends. The germline V gene has CDR1 MNHNS and CDR2 SASEGT. The CDR3 totals 17 residues. The CDR3 loop reads CASTLPTGGPMNTEAFF. Here the CDR3 DNA reads TGTGCCAGCACATTACCGACAGGAGGACCCATGAACACTGAAGCTTTCTTT.

The chain recombines TRBV28 with TRBJ1-1; D is undetermined. Germline V lookup: CDR1 MDHEN, CDR2 SYDVKM. The CDR3 runs 11 residues. V lost 5 bases and J lost 8, with 9 bases in between. CDR3 coding DNA: TGTGCCAGCAGTATAGGCTTAGAAGCTTTCTTT. The encoded protein is CASSIGLEAFF. Supplemented by reference TRBV28 and TRBJ1-1, the full variable domain reads DVKVTQSSRYLVKRTGEKVFLECVQDMDHENMFWYRQDPGLGLRLIYFSYDVKMKEKGDIPEGYSVSREKKERFSLILESASTNQTSMYLCASSIGLEAFFGQGTRLTVV.

The table lists this clonotype with a count of one. The gene calls are TRBV5-4 and TRBJ1-3, with a weak D call TRBD1 (5 bases). The V end lost 1 base, the J end lost 5 bases, and 16 bases lay between the germline ends. There are 16 residues in the CDR3. The V gene's germline CDR1 is SGHNT and CDR2 YYREEE (reference sequence). The CDR3 coding sequence is TGTGCCAGCAGCTTGATCCCTGGCAGGGAGAGAAACACCATATATTTT. Amino acids: CASSLIPGRERNTIYF. Together with reference TRBV5-4 and TRBJ1-3, the CDR3 gives the full variable domain: ETGVTQSPTHLIKTRGQQVTLRCSSQSGHNTVSWYQQALGQGPQFIFQYYREEENGRGNFPPRFSGLQFPNYSSELNVNALELDDSALYLCASSLIPGRERNTIYFGEGSWLTVV.

The rearrangement uses TRBV20-1 and TRBJ2-1; 12 bases line up with TRBD2. The V and J ends lost 6 bases and 7 bases, in that order; junction bases with no gene match: 10. The length of the CDR3 is 15 residues. From germline, CDR1 is DFQATT and CDR2 SNEGSKA (reference sequence). The CDR3: CSASGLAGYVNEQFF. In DNA, the CDR3 is TGCAGTGCCTCCGGACTAGCGGGATATGTAAATGAGCAGTTCTTC.

The V call is TRBV15, the J call TRBJ2-1; D unresolved. The CDR3 length is 12 residues. Between the trimmed V and J ends, which lost 2 bases and 3 bases, there was a span of 2 bases. Germline assignment: CDR1 LNHNV and CDR2 YYDKDF (reference sequence). The CDR3 loop is CATSRSYNEQFF. Written as DNA, the CDR3 is TGTGCCACCAGCAGAAGCTACAATGAGCAGTTCTTC.

This clonotype was counted a single time. This chain joins TRBV7-9 and TRBJ2-5; maybe TRBD2 (6 bases). The V and J ends lost 0 bases and 1 base respectively, with 15 bases between them. Germline V gene data show CDR1 as SEHNR and CDR2 as FQNEAQ (reference sequence). This CDR3 has 17 residues. CDR3 in amino acids: CASSLARAREVQETQYF. The CDR3 DNA follows: TGTGCCAGCAGCTTAGCGAGAGCAAGGGAGGTCCAAGAGACCCAGTACTTC.

The rearrangement uses TRBV7-6 and TRBJ1-3; no clear D gene. V lost 3 bases and J 0 bases, leaving 9 bases between the germline ends. Germline V gene data show CDR1 as SGHVS and CDR2 as FNYEAQ. CDR3 length equals 15 residues. The CDR3 DNA is TGTGCCAGCAGCTTTAGGCAGAGCTCTGGAAACACCATATATTTT. Translating it yields CASSFRQSSGNTIYF.

This clonotype appeared a single time. The chain's CDR3 is CASSLVGGGTNEKLFF. DNA of the CDR3: TGTGCCAGCAGTTTGGTGGGAGGAGGGACTAATGAAAAACTGTTTTTT. This sequence joins TRBV28 and TRBJ1-4; the D is unclear. CDR3 size: 16 residues. The germline V gene has CDR1 MDHEN and CDR2 SYDVKM. V was shortened by 3 bases and J by 2 bases, with 13 bases between the two germline ends.

This clonotype was seen a few times. The chain carries TRBV7-2 and TRBJ2-7; 9 nucleotides line up with TRBD1. V shed 7 bases and J 3 bases; nucleotides not matched to a gene: 10. CDR1 and CDR2 (germline): SGHTA, FQGNSA. The CDR3 length is 15 residues. The CDR3 loop is CASITAGQGIYEQYF. In nucleotides, the CDR3 is TGTGCCAGCATCACCGCGGGACAGGGTATCTACGAGCAGTACTTC.

The chain couples TRBV20-1 to TRBJ1-1; D perhaps matches TRBD1 (5 bases). In germline, CDR1 is DFQATT, CDR2 SNEGSKA (reference sequence). Trimming took 6 bases from V and 1 from J, leaving 15 bases between them. This CDR3 has 14 amino acids. The CDR3 sequence is CSAGEGSANTEAFF. DNA of the CDR3: TGCAGTGCAGGGGAGGGCTCGGCGAACACTGAAGCTTTCTTT.

The V gene is TRBV28, the J gene TRBJ2-7; D unresolved. V was shortened by 6 bases and J by 2 bases, with 17 bases between the two germline ends. This CDR3 has 15 residues. Germline V gene sequence: CDR1 MDHEN, CDR2 SYDVKM. CDR3 residues: CASSPLGTGPYEQYF. As DNA, the CDR3 is TGTGCCAGCAGCCCCCTGGGTACTGGGCCCTACGAGCAGTACTTC. Full variable domain (missing parts from reference TRBV28 and TRBJ2-7): DVKVTQSSRYLVKRTGEKVFLECVQDMDHENMFWYRQDPGLGLRLIYFSYDVKMKEKGDIPEGYSVSREKKERFSLILESASTNQTSMYLCASSPLGTGPYEQYFGPGTRLTVT.

The rearrangement joins TRBV5-5 to TRBJ1-2; unclear D gene. The germline CDR1 and CDR2 sequences are SGHKS and YYEKEE (reference sequence). Trimming shortened V by 2 bases and J by 1 base, and 6 bases separated the two germline ends. CDR3 length equals 13 residues. The CDR3 is CASSFQVNYGYTF. DNA of the CDR3: TGTGCCAGCAGCTTTCAGGTTAACTATGGCTACACCTTC.

This chain uses TRBV27 with TRBJ1-2; D not certain. Germline V gives CDR1 MNHEY, CDR2 SMNVEV (reference sequence). The length of the CDR3 is 17 residues. V was cut by 0 bases and J by 3 bases, with 17 bases left in between. Here the CDR3 reads CASSLSNNPALDYGYTF. Written as DNA, the CDR3 is TGTGCCAGCAGTTTATCGAATAACCCAGCTTTGGACTATGGCTACACCTTC.

The rearrangement joins TRBV11-2 to TRBJ2-7, with 11 bases matching TRBD2. Germline lookup yields CDR1 SGHAT and CDR2 FQNNGV. The CDR3 totals 14 residues. The ends lost 5 bases at V and 5 bases at J; junction bases unmatched: 5. As DNA, the CDR3 is TGTGCCAGCAGCGCGACTAGCGGGATAGACGAGCAGTACTTC. Amino acid sequence: CASSATSGIDEQYF.